This passage covers 3 T cell receptor beta chains from one sample sequenced in a study of high-grade serous ovarian cancer treatment subgroups. Assay: immunoSEQ multiplex PCR; the TCRdb copy retains only in-frame clones and omits some. This sample has 9,600 or so clones; roughly 78% occur once, and the top ten carry about a tenth. Tumor samples were obtained before definitive surgery or chemotherapy. Sequencing input: tumor tissue. The receptors stem from a human donor with high-grade serous ovarian cancer.

The genes are TRBV5-1 and TRBJ2-5; perhaps TRBD1 as D (6 bases). This CDR3 contains 14 residues. CDR1 and CDR2 (germline): SGHRS, YFSETQ. Trimming removed 7 bases from V and 5 bases from J, with 18 bases in between. CDR3 nucleotide sequence: TGCGCCAGCGCAACTAATGGGGGCTATGAGACCCAGTACTTC. Its translation: CASATNGGYETQYF.

The rearrangement links TRBV15 to TRBJ1-4, with D uncertain. Per the germline V gene, CDR1 is LNHNV and CDR2 is YYDKDF (reference sequence). V lost 0 bases and J 8 bases, leaving 10 bases between the germline ends. The CDR3 loop spans 14 amino acids. The CDR3 is CATSRDGGSEKLFF. The CDR3 coding sequence is TGTGCCACCAGCAGAGACGGCGGCAGCGAAAAACTGTTTTTT.

This chain links TRBV5-4 with TRBJ1-2; TRBD1 might be the D (6 bases). Trimming took off 0 bases at V and 4 bases at J, with 10 bases between the two ends. CDR3 length: 14 residues. From germline, CDR1 is SGHNT and CDR2 YYREEE (reference sequence). As DNA, the CDR3 is TGTGCCAGCAGCTTGGGGACAGACTCCTATGGCTACACCTTC. This sequence encodes CASSLGTDSYGYTF.